This TCR beta chain came from a study of blood T cell repertoires in COVID-19 (dated by TCRdb to the early 2020s). About the study as a whole: The collaborator samples originated in the United States, Italy and Spain and spanned the acute and convalescent phases of COVID-19. Sample metadata almost always included a de-identified subject ID, COVID-19 status, age in years and sex. The prospective study material was composed of cDNA or gDNA derived from T cells, B-cell-depleted T cells, or PBMCs. The repertoires were made available in a free public database intended to serve as a resource for research on the immune response to SARS-CoV-2. Samples were obtained from the ongoing ImmuneRACE study (first 160 participants) and from some 1,200 subjects provided by 6 global collaborators. Subjects who had been exposed to COVID-19, were actively infected with it, or had recovered from it provided the deeply sampled blood TCRbeta repertoires that made up the dataset. Where HLA class I and class II types were available, the types were taken from metadata supplied by the sample provider, not from assay-based typing. The paper's findings and limits, for the study overall: How much clinical and demographic metadata was included differed by source and by participant, and the metadata was provided uncurated.

To note about this clone: Its antigen remains undetermined. No much larger clone exists at a distance of one base, and base qualities are not known.

The collaborating institutions used their own protocols to collect whole blood in K2EDTA tubes. Collaborator samples were shipped for TCRbeta analysis as frozen whole blood, isolated PBMCs, or DNA extracted from either sample type. The CDR3 starts with the cysteine, ends with the phenylalanine, and has 16 residues. Solely the CDR3 DNA is kept, with 48 bases framed from the first base. Reading the germline V gene gives CDR1 SGDLS and CDR2 YYNGEE. V gives up 3 bases and J gives up 0 bases, and the segment between their germline ends measures 14 bases. TCRbeta CDR3 regions were amplified from genomic DNA using the immunoSEQ Assay, a bias-controlled multiplex PCR. Per the authors' processing: Within the assay, amplification of reference gene primers was used to estimate how many nucleated cells each sample contained. Sequence reads were collapsed and filtered to measure the absolute abundance of every unique TCRbeta CDR3 rearrangement. For each sample, productive Simpson clonality was calculated as the square root of Simpson's diversity index across productive rearrangements. TCRdb stores this immuneACCESS table with in-frame sequences only. Part of the clones is absent; in the studies checked, under half of the shortfall reflects unresolved V genes, and no reason is known for the rest. V and J calls and clone size are copied from that table; D and trimming were computed from the DNA. Present in this sample are approximately 98,000 clones, about 90% of which were seen just once. 2.4% of the sample comes from the top ten.

This receptor was taken from a human donor in a cohort sampled during active COVID-19. Sequences were obtained from peripheral blood. The rearrangement combines TRBV9 with TRBJ2-3, with no D gene named confidently. Read as DNA, the sequence is TGTGCCAGCAGCGGTCTACCCCCTCCTAGCACAGATACGCAGTATTTT. Its protein reads: CASSGLPPPSTDTQYF. Outside the CDR3, residues come from the reference TRBV9 and TRBJ2-3 proteins, so the full variable domain is: DSGVTQTPKHLITATGQRVTLRCSPRSGDLSVYWYQQSLDQGLQFLIQYYNGEERAKGNILERFSAQQFPDLHSELNLSSLELGDSALYFCASSGLPPPSTDTQYFGPGTRLTVL.